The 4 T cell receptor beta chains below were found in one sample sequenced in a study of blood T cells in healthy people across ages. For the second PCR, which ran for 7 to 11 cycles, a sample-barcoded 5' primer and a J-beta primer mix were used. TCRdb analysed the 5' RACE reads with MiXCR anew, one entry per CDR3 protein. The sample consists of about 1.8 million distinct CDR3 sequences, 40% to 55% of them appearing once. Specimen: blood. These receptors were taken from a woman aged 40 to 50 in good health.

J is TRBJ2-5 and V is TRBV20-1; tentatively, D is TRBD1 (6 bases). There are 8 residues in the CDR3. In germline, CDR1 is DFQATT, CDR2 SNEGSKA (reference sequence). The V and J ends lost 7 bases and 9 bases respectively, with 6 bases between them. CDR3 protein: CSGGPQYF. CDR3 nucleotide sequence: TGCAGTGGGGGGCCCCAGTACTTC.

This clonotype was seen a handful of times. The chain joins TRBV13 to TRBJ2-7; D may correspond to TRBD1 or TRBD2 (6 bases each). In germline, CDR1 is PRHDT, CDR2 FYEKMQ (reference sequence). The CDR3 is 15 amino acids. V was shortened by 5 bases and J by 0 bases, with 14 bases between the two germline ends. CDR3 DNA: TGTGCCAGCAGCCAACTAGGGGGGAACTCCTACGAGCAGTACTTC. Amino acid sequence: CASSQLGGNSYEQYF.

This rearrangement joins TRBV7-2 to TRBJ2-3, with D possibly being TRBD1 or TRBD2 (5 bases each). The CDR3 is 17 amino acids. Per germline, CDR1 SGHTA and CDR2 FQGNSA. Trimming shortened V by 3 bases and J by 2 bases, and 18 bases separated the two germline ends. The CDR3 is CASSFGLSRGYTDTQYF. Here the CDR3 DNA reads TGTGCCAGCAGCTTCGGCTTATCCCGGGGCTACACAGATACGCAGTATTTT.

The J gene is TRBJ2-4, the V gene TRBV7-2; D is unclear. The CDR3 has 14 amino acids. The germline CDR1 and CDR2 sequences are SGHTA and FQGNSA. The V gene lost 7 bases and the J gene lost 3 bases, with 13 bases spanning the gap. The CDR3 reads CASTPGDVKNIQYF. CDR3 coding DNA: TGTGCCAGCACCCCGGGTGACGTCAAAAACATTCAGTACTTC.